The rows below give T cell receptor beta chains drawn from one sample of a study of cytomegalovirus exposure and HLA in healthy donors. Libraries were prepared by immunoSEQ multiplex PCR; TCRdb keeps only in-frame clonotypes and omits some of them. This table lists around 76,000 clones. Material for sequencing was PBMCs. These receptors were collected from a man aged 35 to 55 in good health and CMV-seronegative. Both conserved end residues are part of each CDR3. A D gene is named only where the DNA matches it firmly.

D: TRBD1
V: TRBV30
J: TRBJ2-7
length: 14
DNA: TGTGCCTGGAGTGTCGGGACAGGGCTCGACGAGCAGTACTTC
CDR3: CAWSVGTGLDEQYF

D: .
V: TRBV5-1
J: TRBJ2-3
length: 14
DNA: TGCGCCAGCAGCTTTGGACGGGAGAGGGATACGCAGTATTTT
CDR3: CASSFGRERDTQYF

D: .
V: TRBV19
J: TRBJ1-6
length: 14
DNA: TGTGCCAGTAGTATTGAGGTTGGCAACTCACCCCTCCACTTT
CDR3: CASSIEVGNSPLHF

D: TRBD1
V: TRBV6-1
J: TRBJ2-5
length: 15
DNA: TGTGCCAGCAGTGAAGTCGGGACAGGACAAGAGACCCAGTACTTC
CDR3: CASSEVGTGQETQYF

D: TRBD1
V: TRBV9
J: TRBJ1-1
length: 14
DNA: TGTGCCAGCAGCATTGGACAGGGAAACACTGAAGCTTTCTTT
CDR3: CASSIGQGNTEAFF

D: TRBD1
V: TRBV2
J: TRBJ1-5
length: 15
DNA: TGTGCCAGCAGTGGACAGGGGAGCGGCAATCAGCCCCAGCATTTT
CDR3: CASSGQGSGNQPQHF

D: TRBD1
V: TRBV6-1
J: TRBJ1-5
length: 15
DNA: TGTGCCAGCTCGGGGGCAACAGGGGGCAATCAGCCCCAGCATTTT
CDR3: CASSGATGGNQPQHF

D: TRBD1
V: TRBV7-2
J: TRBJ2-5
length: 14
DNA: TGTGCCAGCAGCTTAAATGGACAGGTGGAGACCCAGTACTTC
CDR3: CASSLNGQVETQYF

D: .
V: TRBV4-3
J: TRBJ2-1
length: 14
DNA: TGCGCCAGCAGCCGATTTACAGGGAACAATGAGCAGTTCTTC
CDR3: CASSRFTGNNEQFF

D: .
V: TRBV30
J: TRBJ2-7
length: 12
DNA: TGTGCCTGGGGGGGCGAGGGCTACGAGCAGTACTTC
CDR3: CAWGGEGYEQYF

D: .
V: TRBV30
J: TRBJ2-7
length: 13
DNA: TGTGCCTGGAGCCAGGGGATGCCCTACGAGCAGTACTTC
CDR3: CAWSQGMPYEQYF

D: TRBD1
V: TRBV7-2
J: TRBJ2-3
length: 17
DNA: TGTGCCAGCAGCGCTACGGGACAGGGGTTCAGCACAGATACGCAGTATTTT
CDR3: CASSATGQGFSTDTQYF

D: TRBD2
V: TRBV5-4
J: TRBJ2-5
length: 15
DNA: TGTGCCAGCAGCTCCGGACTAGCGGGAGGAGAGACCCAGTACTTC
CDR3: CASSSGLAGGETQYF

D: .
V: TRBV11-3
J: TRBJ2-2
length: 14
DNA: TGTGCCAGCAGCTTACAGGGGAACACCGGGGAGCTGTTTTTT
CDR3: CASSLQGNTGELFF

D: TRBD2
V: TRBV13
J: TRBJ2-1
length: 15
DNA: TGTGCCAGCAGCGTCGGACTAGCGGGGGACAATGAGCAGTTCTTC
CDR3: CASSVGLAGDNEQFF

D: TRBD1
V: TRBV6-1
J: TRBJ2-1
length: 16
DNA: TGTGCCAGCAGTGAAGGCTACAGGGGCCACCTAAATGAGCAGTTCTTC
CDR3: CASSEGYRGHLNEQFF